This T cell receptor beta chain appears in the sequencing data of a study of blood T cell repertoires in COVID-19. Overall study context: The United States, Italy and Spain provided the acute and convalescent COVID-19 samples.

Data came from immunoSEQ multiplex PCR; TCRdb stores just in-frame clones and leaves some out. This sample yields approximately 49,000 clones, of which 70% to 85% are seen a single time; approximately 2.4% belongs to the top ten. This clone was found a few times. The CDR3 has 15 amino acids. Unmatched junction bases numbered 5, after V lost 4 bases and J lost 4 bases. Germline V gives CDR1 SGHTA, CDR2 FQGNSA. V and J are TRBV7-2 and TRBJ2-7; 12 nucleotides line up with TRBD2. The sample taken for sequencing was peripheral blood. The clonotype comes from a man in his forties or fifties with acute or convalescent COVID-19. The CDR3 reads CASSSSGRATYEQYF. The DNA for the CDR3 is TGTGCCAGCAGCTCTAGCGGGAGGGCCACATACGAGCAGTACTTC.